The clone carrying this TCR beta chain was seen more than once but under ten times. Its specificity is not known. One entry per CDR3 protein results from TCRdb running MiXCR on the RT-PCR reads. This table holds 500,000 to 600,000 distinct CDR3 sequences, 11% to 15% found once. The CDR3 is made up of 17 amino acids. Trimming took off 1 base at V and 4 bases at J, with 19 bases between the two ends. Germline CDR1 is LGHNA and CDR2 is YNFKEQ. This entry belongs to a study of response to subunit inactivated influenza vaccine. The study's findings and limits: After each seasonal influenza vaccination, few new T cells are recruited, the authors suggested.

The source material was PBMCs from blood, sampled roughly 12 days after vaccination. This receptor was taken from a man aged 45-65 years who received an inactivated influenza vaccine. V and J are TRBV4-2 and TRBJ1-1, with a weak D call TRBD1 (6 bases). DNA for the CDR3: TGTGCCAGCAGCCAAGCACATCAGGGCAGGGGTTTCACTGAAGCTTTCTTT. As protein: CASSQAHQGRGFTEAFF.